Listed below are T cell receptor beta chains from one sample, sequenced in a study of T cells in Graves' hyperthyroidism and ophthalmopathy. TCRdb re-called the multiplex PCR reads through MiXCR, storing one row per CDR3 protein. The sample has fewer than 500,000 distinct CDR3 sequences; roughly 15% are singletons. Sample: blood. The origin of the receptors is a woman aged 25-40 years with Graves' ophthalmopathy. CDR3s include the opening cysteine and the closing phenylalanine or tryptophan. Fields, in order: CDR3 DNA, CDR3 protein, V gene, clone size, D gene, J gene. The D gene is left open where the match is weak. Clone sizes are given selectively: once, few, many, or a class where the clone is expanded.

CDR3nt: TGCGCCAGCAGCCAAGCGGGAGGAAGATATAATGAAAAACTGTTTTTT; CDR3aa: CASSQAGGRYNEKLFF; v_gene: TRBV4-1; abundance: -; d_gene: -; j_gene: TRBJ1-4
CDR3nt: TGTGCCAGCAGCTTAGGGGCCGGGCAGGGGGAAGCTTTCTTT; CDR3aa: CASSLGAGQGEAFF; v_gene: TRBV7-2; abundance: -; d_gene: -; j_gene: TRBJ1-1
CDR3nt: TGTGCCAGCTCACCTACTAGGACGGGCACAGATACGCAGTATTTT; CDR3aa: CASSPTRTGTDTQYF; v_gene: TRBV18; abundance: many; d_gene: -; j_gene: TRBJ2-3
CDR3nt: TGTGCCAGCTCACCCACCTTAACAGCCTTTGAGCAGTTCTTC; CDR3aa: CASSPTLTAFEQFF; v_gene: TRBV18; abundance: many; d_gene: -; j_gene: TRBJ2-1
CDR3nt: TGTGCCAGCAGCCAACCCCGGGGACCCCATTCACCCCTCCACTTT; CDR3aa: CASSQPRGPHSPLHF; v_gene: TRBV3-1; abundance: many; d_gene: -; j_gene: TRBJ1-6
CDR3nt: TGTGCCATCAGTGATAACGGGATGGTTAATGGCTACACCTTC; CDR3aa: CAISDNGMVNGYTF; v_gene: TRBV10-3; abundance: many; d_gene: -; j_gene: TRBJ1-2
CDR3nt: TGTGCCTGGAGCTCGACAGGGGCGGCGGAGACCCAGTACTTC; CDR3aa: CAWSSTGAAETQYF; v_gene: TRBV30; abundance: many; d_gene: TRBD1; j_gene: TRBJ2-5
CDR3nt: TGTGCCAGCACCACCAGGCGCGAGCAGTACTTC; CDR3aa: CASTTRREQYF; v_gene: TRBV2; abundance: -; d_gene: -; j_gene: TRBJ2-7
CDR3nt: TGTGCCACCAAGACAGGGTCGAACACCGGGGAGCTGTTTTTT; CDR3aa: CATKTGSNTGELFF; v_gene: TRBV7-8; abundance: -; d_gene: TRBD1; j_gene: TRBJ2-2
CDR3nt: TGTGCCATCAGTGAGTTCGAAGGGCGCCAAGAGACCCAGTACTTC; CDR3aa: CAISEFEGRQETQYF; v_gene: TRBV10-3; abundance: many; d_gene: -; j_gene: TRBJ2-5
CDR3nt: TGCAGTACGGGACAGGGGGCCTTAAACCAAGAGACCCAGTACTTC; CDR3aa: CSTGQGALNQETQYF; v_gene: TRBV20-1; abundance: many; d_gene: TRBD1; j_gene: TRBJ2-5
CDR3nt: TGCAGTGCTACCTCGCGGGGGAGCTCCTACCAGCAGTACTTC; CDR3aa: CSATSRGSSYQQYF; v_gene: TRBV20-1; abundance: -; d_gene: TRBD2; j_gene: TRBJ2-7
CDR3nt: TGTGCCAGCAGTCAAGGGACAGGTCTCTCCTACGAGCAGTACTTC; CDR3aa: CASSQGTGLSYEQYF; v_gene: TRBV2; abundance: once; d_gene: TRBD1; j_gene: TRBJ2-7
CDR3nt: TGCAGTGCTAGGGAGATACCCGAGAGGTCTGGAACCTACGAGCAGTACTTC; CDR3aa: CSAREIPERSGTYEQYF; v_gene: TRBV20-1; abundance: -; d_gene: -; j_gene: TRBJ2-7
CDR3nt: TGTGCCAGCAGTTACAGAGGTTCCTTCTACACCTTC; CDR3aa: CASSYRGSFYTF; v_gene: TRBV6-1; abundance: -; d_gene: -; j_gene: TRBJ1-2
CDR3nt: TGCGCCAGCAGCTTGGGACTAGCGGGGGGGGTTAGCGATGAGCAGTTCTTC; CDR3aa: CASSLGLAGGVSDEQFF; v_gene: TRBV5-1; abundance: few; d_gene: TRBD2; j_gene: TRBJ2-1
CDR3nt: TGTGCCAGCAGTTCACCCGGGGGAACAAATACGCAGTATTTT; CDR3aa: CASSSPGGTNTQYF; v_gene: TRBV28; abundance: few; d_gene: -; j_gene: TRBJ2-3
CDR3nt: TGTGCCAGCAGTTTAATGGCTAGCGGGGGAGAGACCCAGTACTTC; CDR3aa: CASSLMASGGETQYF; v_gene: TRBV12-3/TRBV12-4; abundance: -; d_gene: TRBD2; j_gene: TRBJ2-5
CDR3nt: TGTGCCAGCAGTTCCCCCAAAGAAGGAAACACCATATATTTT; CDR3aa: CASSSPKEGNTIYF; v_gene: TRBV6-5; abundance: -; d_gene: -; j_gene: TRBJ1-3
CDR3nt: TGTGCCAGCAGCTCTGCTGCGGGCAGGTTTTCGGATCAGTACTTC; CDR3aa: CASSSAAGRFSDQYF; v_gene: TRBV7-8; abundance: many; d_gene: -; j_gene: TRBJ2-7
CDR3nt: TGTGCCAGCAGCTTGGAACTAGTGAACACCGGGGAGCTGTTTTTT; CDR3aa: CASSLELVNTGELFF; v_gene: TRBV7-2; abundance: once; d_gene: -; j_gene: TRBJ2-2
CDR3nt: TGTGCCTCGGGAAGGGGGGGCGGCACTGAAGCTTTCTTT; CDR3aa: CASGRGGGTEAFF; v_gene: TRBV10-3; abundance: many; d_gene: -; j_gene: TRBJ1-1
CDR3nt: TGTGCCAACAGCCCGGACAGTTGGGCCCACGAGCAGTACTTC; CDR3aa: CANSPDSWAHEQYF; v_gene: TRBV5-6; abundance: -; d_gene: -; j_gene: TRBJ2-7